One sample yielded the 28 T cell receptor beta chains listed below, sequenced in a study of response to subunit inactivated influenza vaccine. MiXCR, applied by TCRdb to the RT-PCR reads, yields one record per CDR3 protein. The sample gives about 520,000 distinct CDR3 sequences, around 25% of which show up once; less than 2.5% is in the top ten. Source: CD4+ T cells sorted from PBMCs, taken 5 days after vaccination. The receptor source for this set is a man in his fifties who received an inactivated influenza vaccine.

This clonotype was observed a few times. This rearrangement joins TRBV4-2 to TRBJ2-3; TRBD2 matches at 8 bases. There are 19 residues in the CDR3. Trimming cost V 0 bases and J 2 bases; bases outside gene matches: 13. CDR1 is LGHNA and CDR2 is YNFKEQ in the germline V gene. The CDR3 sequence is CASSQDPTRAGGFTDTQYF. The CDR3 DNA is TGTGCCAGCAGCCAAGACCCCACCAGGGCGGGGGGATTCACAGATACGCAGTATTTT.

The table lists this clonotype with many counts. The chain has TRBV6-2 or TRBV6-3 and TRBJ2-7; D gene unclear. V was shortened by 6 bases and J by 5 bases, with 11 bases between the two germline ends. CDR1 is MNHEY and CDR2 is SVGEGT in the germline V gene. This CDR3 region has 12 residues. The CDR3, as DNA: TGTGCCAGCAGCCGGACGGGTGACGAGCAGTACTTC. It codes for CASSRTGDEQYF.

This clonotype was seen more than once but under ten times. The chain is built from TRBV11-2 and TRBJ2-3; 8 bases align to TRBD2. This CDR3 spans 15 amino acids. Germline V gene lookup returns CDR1 SGHAT and CDR2 FQNNGV. V trimming: 6 bases; J trimming: 2 bases; junction bases outside the gene matches: 7. Written as DNA, the CDR3 is TGTGCCAGCAGGGATGCGGGGGGCCTCACAGATACGCAGTATTTT. This gives the protein CASRDAGGLTDTQYF.

This clonotype came up many times. The rearrangement joins TRBV29-1 to TRBJ1-5; D uncertain. V lost 4 bases to trimming and J lost 3 bases, with 10 bases between them. CDR3 length: 13 residues. Per germline, CDR1 SQVTM and CDR2 ANQGSEA. The chain's CDR3 is CSVAAQLNQPQHF. As DNA, the CDR3 is TGCAGCGTTGCAGCACAACTCAATCAGCCCCAGCATTTT.

This chain links TRBV18 with TRBJ1-1; possible D gene TRBD1, 5 bases. This CDR3 is 14 amino acids long. The germline V and J ends were trimmed by 3 bases and 4 bases, with 12 bases remaining between them. The germline V gene encodes CDR1 KGHSH and CDR2 LQKENI. The CDR3 loop is CASSPRGAPTEAFF. CDR3 DNA sequence: TGTGCCAGCTCACCCCGCGGGGCCCCCACTGAAGCTTTCTTT. The full variable domain, rest sourced from reference TRBV18 and TRBJ1-1, is NAGVMQNPRHLVRRRGQEARLRCSPMKGHSHVYWYRQLPEEGLKFMVYLQKENIIDESGMPKERFSAEFPKEGPSILRIQQVVRGDSAAYFCASSPRGAPTEAFFGQGTRLTVV.

This clonotype was observed a few times. J is TRBJ2-3 and V is TRBV3-1, with TRBD2 as a possible D gene (6 bases). Trimming cost V 2 bases and J 2 bases, with 17 bases left between them. Per the germline V gene, CDR1 is LGHDT and CDR2 is YNNKEL (reference sequence). CDR3 length equals 17 residues. The CDR3 is CASSQSLMAGLTDTQYF. Here the CDR3 DNA reads TGTGCCAGCAGCCAATCATTAATGGCGGGACTCACAGATACGCAGTATTTT.

This clonotype appeared a few times. The rearrangement uses TRBV7-9 and TRBJ1-1; a weak D match, TRBD1 (5 bases). The V end was cut by 2 bases, the J end by 3 bases, with 10 bases between. Germline V gene sequence: CDR1 SEHNR, CDR2 FQNEAQ (reference sequence). The CDR3 contains 14 residues. In DNA, the CDR3 is TGTGCCAGCAGCTTACAGGGAGGGGACACTGAAGCTTTCTTT. Its protein product is CASSLQGGDTEAFF.

This clonotype has a handful of counts. The chain uses TRBV25-1 and TRBJ2-7; 7 bases agree with TRBD2. V dropped 4 bases and J dropped 3; count of bases not matched to a gene: 3. This CDR3 region has 13 residues. Germline V gives CDR1 MGHDK, CDR2 SYGVNS. The DNA of the CDR3 is TGTGCCAGCAGTGGGGGGGGGAACTACGAGCAGTACTTC. It is translated as CASSGGGNYEQYF.

The chain recombines TRBV4-3 with TRBJ2-7; no reliable D call. CDR1 LGHNA and CDR2 YSLEER come from the germline V gene. V shed 0 bases and J shed 3 bases, with 12 bases lying between them. This CDR3 spans 15 amino acids. CDR3 DNA: TGCGCCAGCAGCCAAGAAATGATGACGGGCTACGAGCAGTACTTC. Translation gives CASSQEMMTGYEQYF.

This sequence joins TRBV10-1 and TRBJ2-7, with 9 bases aligning to TRBD1. The length of the CDR3 is 15 residues. After removal of 2 bases from V and 3 bases from J, the junction contained 5 bases not matched to a gene. Germline assignment: CDR1 WNHNN and CDR2 SYGVQD (reference sequence). The CDR3 loop is CASSEGTGRIYEQYF. The CDR3 nucleotides read TGCGCCAGCAGTGAGGGGACAGGGAGGATCTACGAGCAGTACTTC.

V is TRBV29-1 and J is TRBJ2-7; D perhaps matches TRBD1 (5 bases). CDR3 length equals 12 residues. Germline-derived CDR1 and CDR2 are SQVTM and ANQGSEA. Trimming removed 0 bases at V and 3 bases at J, with 6 bases between. The DNA for the CDR3 is TGCAGCGTTGAAGACAGGGACTACGAGCAGTACTTC. Translation gives CSVEDRDYEQYF.

The chain has TRBV10-3 and TRBJ1-5, with 7 bases matching TRBD1. The CDR3 spans 13 residues. With V trimmed by 6 bases and J by 7 bases, 6 bases remained unmatched. Germline assignment: CDR1 ENHRY and CDR2 SYGVKD. In DNA form, the CDR3 reads TGTGCCATCAGCGGGGACAGTCGACAGCCCCAGCATTTT. Residues: CAISGDSRQPQHF.

This clonotype was seen more than once but under ten times. Relative to the germline gene, one junction end is altered; a read error may explain this. This chain connects TRBV10-3 to TRBJ2-2; D is perhaps TRBD2 (5 bases). The germline V gene has CDR1 ENHRY and CDR2 SYGVKD. CDR3 length: 16 amino acids. This CDR3 is CAISESSGAGTGELFF. CDR3 nucleotide sequence: TGTGCCATCAGTGAGTCCTCGGGTGCTGGCACCGGGGAGCTTTTTTTT.

V and J are TRBV20-1 and TRBJ2-7; no clear D. Germline loops: CDR1 DFQATT, CDR2 SNEGSKA (reference sequence). The CDR3 has 15 residues. Deletions cut 0 bases from V and 5 bases from J, with 17 bases between. For the CDR3, the DNA is TGCAGTGCTAGAGATCTCAGGAAGGGTACCCACGAGCAGTACTTC. This gives the protein CSARDLRKGTHEQYF.

This chain uses TRBV7-2 with TRBJ2-1; D call uncertain. The CDR3 is 13 amino acids. Per the germline V gene, CDR1 is SGHTA and CDR2 is FQGNSA. Trimming shortened V by 0 bases and J by 6 bases, and 6 bases separated the two germline ends. The CDR3, as DNA: TGTGCCAGCAGCTTAGCGACTTTCAATGAGCAGTTCTTC. This sequence encodes CASSLATFNEQFF.

This clonotype was found a few times. The CDR3 is CASSVLEIGELFF. For the CDR3, the DNA is TGTGCCAGCAGTGTACTTGAAATCGGGGAGCTGTTTTTT. This chain joins TRBV6-2 or TRBV6-3 and TRBJ2-2; D not certain. With 5 bases removed from V and 7 bases from J, the gap between germline ends came to 11 bases. CDR1 is MNHEY and CDR2 is SVGEGT in the germline V gene. This CDR3 is 13 amino acids long.

This chain joins TRBV20-1 and TRBJ2-2, with no clear D. The CDR3 has 15 amino acids. Deletions cut 1 base from V and 4 bases from J, with 13 bases between. In germline, CDR1 is DFQATT, CDR2 SNEGSKA (reference sequence). DNA of the CDR3: TGCAGTGCTAGAGTTCCCCCGCCGGGCACCGGGGAGCTGTTTTTT. It yields the protein CSARVPPPGTGELFF.

There are many counts of this clonotype. The gene calls are TRBV6-1 and TRBJ2-7; 9 nucleotides match TRBD1. CDR1 and CDR2 (germline): MNHNS, SASEGT. The CDR3 loop spans 14 amino acids. Trimming removed 7 bases from V and 3 bases from J; junction bases left unmatched: 7. The CDR3: CASNGGQGGYEQYF. The DNA of the CDR3 is TGTGCCAGCAACGGGGGACAGGGAGGCTACGAGCAGTACTTC.

This clonotype was seen a few times. This chain links TRBV20-1 with TRBJ2-7; TRBD1 matches 7 bases. Germline loops: CDR1 DFQATT, CDR2 SNEGSKA (reference sequence). V gave up 0 bases and J gave up 0 bases; unmatched junction bases: 8. This CDR3 contains 16 residues. CDR3 DNA sequence: TGCAGTGCTAGAGAGCAGACAGGGTGGTACTCCTACGAGCAGTACTTC. It encodes CSAREQTGWYSYEQYF.

This clonotype was observed a few times. The gene calls are TRBV20-1 and TRBJ2-2, with D hard to call. CDR3 length equals 12 residues. V was clipped by 2 bases and J by 7 bases, with 8 bases between them. The germline V gene encodes CDR1 DFQATT and CDR2 SNEGSKA (reference sequence). CDR3 protein: CSARSRVGELFF. The DNA for the CDR3 is TGCAGTGCTAGATCCAGAGTCGGGGAGCTGTTTTTT.

This clonotype has just a few counts. The rearrangement joins TRBV28 to TRBJ2-6, with 11 bases fitting TRBD2. CDR3 length equals 20 residues. Germline lookup yields CDR1 MDHEN and CDR2 SYDVKM. V lost 5 bases and J lost 0; bases outside the gene matches: 12. CDR3 amino acids: CASSSPGLAVQSSGANVLTF. CDR3 DNA: TGTGCCAGCAGTAGCCCGGGACTAGCGGTTCAGAGCTCTGGGGCCAACGTCCTGACTTTC.

This chain uses TRBV2 with TRBJ2-7; the D gene is possibly TRBD1 (6 bases). CDR1 is SNHLY, CDR2 FYNNEI, per germline. Between the trimmed V and J ends, which lost 6 bases and 11 bases, there was a span of 17 bases. The CDR3 contains 12 residues. In DNA form, the CDR3 reads TGTGCCAGCAGCGGCACAGGGCAGGCAGAGTACTTC. Translated, it gives CASSGTGQAEYF.

Ten or more counts support this clonotype. The chain joins TRBV5-5 to TRBJ2-3, with D uncertain. Germline V gene lookup returns CDR1 SGHKS and CDR2 YYEKEE (reference sequence). The V end was cut by 0 bases, the J end by 8 bases, with 7 bases between. The CDR3 is made up of 12 amino acids. DNA for the CDR3: TGTGCCAGCAGCTTGGACGGCCCTACGCAGTATTTT. It translates to CASSLDGPTQYF. Variable domain in full (rest from reference TRBV5-5 and TRBJ2-3): DAGVTQSPTHLIKTRGQQVTLRCSPISGHKSVSWYQQVLGQGPQFIFQYYEKEERGRGNFPDRFSARQFPNYSSELNVNALLLGDSALYLCASSLDGPTQYFGPGTRLTVL.

In this sample, this clonotype turned up a few times. The chain has TRBV29-1 and TRBJ1-2; D may be TRBD1 (6 bases). The germline V gene has CDR1 SQVTM and CDR2 ANQGSEA. The V end was cut by 4 bases, the J end by 5 bases, with 11 bases between. The CDR3 is 12 amino acids. The CDR3 sequence is CSVADRAYGYTF. Here the CDR3 DNA reads TGCAGCGTTGCGGACAGAGCGTATGGCTACACCTTC. Combining the CDR3 with reference TRBV29-1 and TRBJ1-2 gives the whole variable domain SAVISQKPSRDICQRGTSLTIQCQVDSQVTMMFWYRQQPGQSLTLIATANQGSEATYESGFVIDKFPISRPNLTFSTLTVSNMSPEDSSIYLCSVADRAYGYTFGSGTRLTVV.

The J gene is TRBJ1-2, the V gene TRBV5-1; a weak D match, TRBD1 (5 bases). The germline gives CDR1 SGHRS, CDR2 YFSETQ. V lost 3 bases and J lost 3, with 9 bases in between. This CDR3 is built from 13 residues. CDR3 nucleotides: TGCGCCAGCAGCTCACAGGATTACTATGGCTACACCTTC. Translated, it gives CASSSQDYYGYTF. Complete variable domain (other parts from reference TRBV5-1 and TRBJ1-2): KAGVTQTPRYLIKTRGQQVTLSCSPISGHRSVSWYQQTPGQGLQFLFEYFSETQRNKGNFPGRFSGRQFSNSRSEMNVSTLELGDSALYLCASSSQDYYGYTFGSGTRLTVV.

Regarding this clonotype: One junction end does not reproduce the germline sequence, and a read error may be involved. The rearrangement joins TRBV20-1 to TRBJ2-5, with TRBD2 identical over 8 bases. CDR1 DFQATT and CDR2 SNEGSKA come from the germline V gene (reference sequence). The CDR3 has 15 residues. The DNA for the CDR3 is TGCTGTGCTCCGGATCGCGGGGGGCCGGGAGAGACCCAGTACTTC. This sequence encodes CCAPDRGGPGETQYF.

This clonotype was counted a few times. V gene TRBV7-6 combines with J gene TRBJ2-2, with D perhaps matching TRBD2 (6 bases). With 0 bases removed from V and 2 bases from J, the gap between germline ends came to 7 bases. Germline V gene lookup returns CDR1 SGHVS and CDR2 FNYEAQ. This CDR3 has 15 amino acids. CDR3 amino acids: CASSLALANTGELFF. For the CDR3, the DNA is TGTGCCAGCAGCTTAGCACTAGCTAACACCGGGGAGCTGTTTTTT.

The chain employs TRBV20-1 and TRBJ2-1; D is possibly TRBD2 (6 bases). Trimming took 0 bases from V and 15 from J, leaving 12 bases between them. CDR3 length: 11 amino acids. Germline CDR1 reads DFQATT; CDR2 reads SNEGSKA (reference sequence). The CDR3 sequence: CSARDRRGRFF. CDR3 nucleotide sequence: TGCAGTGCTAGAGATAGGCGGGGTAGGTTCTTC.